The next 18 T cell receptor beta chains were all read from a single sample in a study of blood T cell repertoires in COVID-19. The repertoire was sequenced with immunoSEQ multiplex PCR; TCRdb's copy has only in-frame clones and lacks some. The sample has tens of thousands of clones, over 75% seen once. Sequencing input: peripheral blood. The receptors come from a human donor in a cohort sampled during active COVID-19.

The chain recombines TRBV19 with TRBJ1-5; 8 bases agree with TRBD1. Germline trimming cut 6 bases from V and 3 bases from J; bases unmatched to any gene: 7. There are 15 residues in the CDR3. The germline V gene encodes CDR1 LNHDA and CDR2 SQIVND (reference sequence). CDR3 in amino acids: CASRGQGGINQPQHF. As DNA, the CDR3 is TGTGCCAGTAGAGGACAGGGAGGTATCAATCAGCCCCAGCATTTT.

The chain joins TRBV28 to TRBJ1-5, with D maybe TRBD1 (6 bases). Germline-derived CDR1 and CDR2 are MDHEN and SYDVKM. This CDR3 is built from 17 residues. Trimming took 6 bases from V and 4 from J, leaving 22 bases between them. The CDR3 here is CASSQIPDRPANQPQHF. The CDR3 nucleotides read TGTGCCAGCAGCCAAATCCCCGACAGGCCGGCGAATCAGCCCCAGCATTTT.

This chain uses TRBV7-6 with TRBJ2-1; D is possibly TRBD2 (6 bases). Per the germline V gene, CDR1 is SGHVS and CDR2 is FNYEAQ. The CDR3 is made up of 15 amino acids. V lost 5 bases, J lost 0 bases, and 11 bases lay in between. CDR3 bases: TGTGCCAGCAGCCCCCCGGAGGGCTCCTACAATGAGCAGTTCTTC. It translates to CASSPPEGSYNEQFF.

The gene calls are TRBV29-1 and TRBJ2-2; 12 nucleotides match TRBD1. The J segment lost 0 bases and the V segment lost 5 bases, leaving 13 bases of the junction unmatched. This CDR3 has 19 amino acids. Germline lookup yields CDR1 SQVTM and CDR2 ANQGSEA. DNA for the CDR3: TGCAGCGTTCGGGACAGGGGGCTTCGAGCCCCACCGAACACCGGGGAGCTGTTTTTT. Translation: CSVRDRGLRAPPNTGELFF.

The CDR3 spells CASSQERGGYTF. The DNA for the CDR3 is TGTGCCAGCAGCCAAGAACGAGGTGGCTACACCTTC. The V gene is TRBV3-1 (or the pseudogene TRBV3-2), the J gene TRBJ1-2; D ambiguous. The V gene lost 0 bases and the J gene lost 7 bases, with 6 bases spanning the gap. CDR1 LGHDT and CDR2 YNNKEL come from the germline V gene (reference sequence). The CDR3 totals 12 residues.

The J gene is TRBJ1-5, the V gene TRBV4-1, with a possible D match to TRBD1 (5 bases). This CDR3 contains 16 residues. CDR1 is MGHRA and CDR2 is YSYEKL in the germline V gene. Trimming removed 2 bases from V and 6 bases from J, with 17 bases in between. Here the CDR3 reads CASSQTPAGKAQPQHF. The CDR3 DNA reads TGCGCCAGCAGCCAAACGCCCGCAGGGAAGGCTCAGCCCCAGCATTTT.

The chain links TRBV11-3 to TRBJ2-7; 10 bases align to TRBD2. With V trimmed by 0 bases and J by 6 bases, 2 bases remained unmatched. The germline V gene has CDR1 SGHNT and CDR2 YENEEA. The CDR3 runs to 14 residues. CDR3 region: CASSLEGTSAEQYF. DNA for the CDR3: TGTGCCAGCAGCTTAGAGGGGACTAGCGCCGAGCAGTACTTC. Combining the CDR3 with reference TRBV11-3 and TRBJ2-7 gives the whole variable domain EAGVVQSPRYKIIEKKQPVAFWCNPISGHNTLYWYLQNLGQGPELLIRYENEEAVDDSQLPKDRFSAERLKGVDSTLKIQPAELGDSAVYLCASSLEGTSAEQYFGPGTRLTVT.

The chain has TRBV15 and TRBJ2-5; the match to TRBD2 covers 15 bases. CDR3 length: 16 residues. Germline V gives CDR1 LNHNV, CDR2 YYDKDF (reference sequence). The V and J ends lost 2 bases and 7 bases, in that order; junction bases with no gene match: 5. CDR3 nucleotide sequence: TGTGCCACCAGCAGACAGCCGGGACTAGCGGGAGGGACCCAGTACTTC. Protein product: CATSRQPGLAGGTQYF. The full variable domain, in which reference TRBV15 and TRBJ2-5 provide the parts outside the CDR3, is DAMVIQNPRYQVTQFGKPVTLSCSQTLNHNVMYWYQQKSSQAPKLLFHYYDKDFNNEADTPDNFQSRRPNTSFCFLDIRSPGLGDTAMYLCATSRQPGLAGGTQYFGPGTRLLVL.

The rearrangement uses TRBV6-6 and TRBJ1-2, with TRBD1 identical over 9 bases. The CDR3 runs 14 residues. Per the germline V gene, CDR1 is MNHNY and CDR2 is SVGAGI (reference sequence). Germline trimming cut 2 bases from V and 10 bases from J; bases unmatched to any gene: 8. The CDR3: CASSYPNRGLDYTF. The DNA for the CDR3 is TGTGCCAGCAGTTACCCAAACAGGGGGCTCGACTACACCTTC.

Only a few counts were recorded for this clone. The chain employs TRBV28 and TRBJ1-2; no firm D call. The CDR3 length is 20 residues. Germline values: CDR1 MDHEN, CDR2 SYDVKM. Trimming took 1 base from V and 0 from J, leaving 24 bases between them. The CDR3 protein is CASSLFFRLDGLITNYGYTF. In nucleotides, the CDR3 is TGTGCCAGCAGTTTATTTTTTCGGCTCGACGGGTTGATAACTAACTATGGCTACACCTTC.

DNA for the CDR3: TGTGCCAGCAGCTTAGGTACGGCGGCGAACACCGGGGAGCTGTTTTTT. It specifies CASSLGTAANTGELFF. The V call is TRBV7-2, the J call TRBJ2-2, with no clear D. The CDR3 runs to 16 residues. CDR1 and CDR2 (germline): SGHTA, FQGNSA. Trimming removed 1 base at V and 0 bases at J, with 9 bases between. The whole variable domain, filled in from reference TRBV7-2 and TRBJ2-2, reads GAGVSQSPSNKVTEKGKDVELRCDPISGHTALYWYRQSLGQGLEFLIYFQGNSAPDKSGLPSDRFSAERTGGSVSTLTIQRTQQEDSAVYLCASSLGTAANTGELFFGEGSRLTVL.

The rearrangement joins TRBV5-6 to TRBJ1-5; D remains unclear. Germline V gene lookup returns CDR1 SGHDT and CDR2 YYEEEE. The V gene lost 4 bases and the J gene lost 0 bases, with 11 bases spanning the gap. This CDR3 contains 15 residues. The CDR3 protein is CASSPGPTSNQPQHF. CDR3 nucleotides: TGTGCCAGCAGCCCGGGTCCCACTAGCAATCAGCCCCAGCATTTT. The entire variable domain, with the rest obtained from reference TRBV5-6 and TRBJ1-5, is as follows: DAGVTQSPTHLIKTRGQQVTLRCSPKSGHDTVSWYQQALGQGPQFIFQYYEEEERQRGNFPDRFSGHQFPNYSSELNVNALLLGDSALYLCASSPGPTSNQPQHFGDGTRLSIL.

V gene TRBV28 combines with J gene TRBJ2-7, with D tentatively TRBD2 (7 bases). The V gene's germline CDR1 is MDHEN and CDR2 SYDVKM. The ends were cut back, 6 bases at V and 1 base at J, with 13 bases in the middle. This CDR3 has 14 amino acids. The CDR3 loop reads CASRRGTNSYEQYF. The CDR3, as DNA: TGTGCCAGCAGGCGGGGGACAAATTCCTACGAGCAGTACTTC.

The chain combines TRBV24-1 with TRBJ2-6; a possible D gene is TRBD1 (7 bases). This CDR3 has 16 residues. With 2 bases removed from V and 2 bases from J, the gap between germline ends came to 9 bases. Germline V CDR1 and CDR2: KGHDR, SFDVKD. CDR3 DNA: TGTGCCACCAGTGATTCAGGGGGGACTGGGGCCAACGTCCTGACTTTC. Amino acid sequence: CATSDSGGTGANVLTF.

This clone has a handful of counts. The chain links TRBV24-1 to TRBJ2-1; 13 bases map to TRBD2. CDR1 KGHDR and CDR2 SFDVKD come from the germline V gene. The ends lost 2 bases at V and 7 bases at J; junction bases unmatched: 4. The CDR3 totals 16 residues. CDR3 DNA: TGTGCCACCAGTGATTCCGGGACTAGCGGGATGAATGAGCAGTTCTTC. Amino acids: CATSDSGTSGMNEQFF.

The rearrangement uses TRBV6-1 and TRBJ1-3; D unclear. The CDR3 extends over 15 amino acids. V lost 3 bases to trimming and J lost 0 bases, with 9 bases between them. Per germline, CDR1 MNHNS and CDR2 SASEGT. CDR3 nucleotide sequence: TGTGCCAGCAGTGACGGAGAGGTCTCTGGAAACACCATATATTTT. Translation: CASSDGEVSGNTIYF.

The chain uses TRBV5-8 and TRBJ2-2; unclear D gene. From germline, CDR1 is SGHTS and CDR2 YDEGEE. The germline V and J ends were trimmed by 0 bases and 0 bases, with 9 bases remaining between them. The CDR3 spans 16 residues. This CDR3 is CASSLDGSANTGELFF. The CDR3 DNA reads as TGTGCCAGCAGCTTGGACGGTTCCGCGAACACCGGGGAGCTGTTTTTT.

The rearrangement uses TRBV7-6 and TRBJ2-6; maybe TRBD1 (5 bases). This CDR3 has 15 amino acids. Looked up from germline, CDR1 is SGHVS and CDR2 is FNYEAQ. Trimming shortened V by 5 bases and J by 2 bases, and 10 bases separated the two germline ends. The CDR3 loop is CASSPRVAGANVLTF. DNA of the CDR3: TGTGCCAGCAGCCCCAGGGTGGCTGGGGCCAACGTCCTGACTTTC.